Below, 24 T cell receptor beta chains from the same sample are listed, as sequenced in a study of response to subunit inactivated influenza vaccine. TCRdb independently ran MiXCR on the RT-PCR reads; one entry per CDR3 protein. The table has around 850,000 distinct CDR3 sequences, under 20% seen once. This specimen consisted of PBMCs from blood, obtained 4 to 6 days after vaccination. Receptor source: a man in his forties or fifties who received an inactivated influenza vaccine.

CDR3 sequence reads: CASSPEGFQETQYF. The DNA of the CDR3 is TGTGCCAGCAGCCCGGAAGGGTTTCAAGAGACCCAGTACTTC. The V gene is TRBV5-5, the J gene TRBJ2-5, with D unresolved. This CDR3 region has 14 residues. Germline-derived CDR1 and CDR2 are SGHKS and YYEKEE (reference sequence). The germline V and J ends were trimmed by 4 bases and 2 bases, with 12 bases remaining between them.

The V call is TRBV5-5, the J call TRBJ2-3; D not resolved. V was pared by 4 bases and J by 2 bases, with 8 bases between. Germline loops: CDR1 SGHKS, CDR2 YYEKEE (reference sequence). The CDR3 runs to 13 residues. CDR3 sequence: CASSPMVTDTQYF. The CDR3 coding sequence is TGTGCCAGCAGCCCCATGGTCACAGATACGCAGTATTTT.

The rearrangement joins TRBV4-3 to TRBJ2-2; no clear D. The CDR3 length is 15 residues. V was shortened by 0 bases and J by 6 bases, with 11 bases between the two germline ends. The germline V gene encodes CDR1 LGHNA and CDR2 YSLEER. For the CDR3, the DNA is TGCGCCAGCAGCCAAGACCAAAGGGCCCCCGGGGAGCTGTTTTTT. Translation gives CASSQDQRAPGELFF.

The CDR3 DNA follows: TGTGCCAGCAGCTTAGGAGGGACAGGGGAGAGCGAGCAGTACTTC. Translated, it gives CASSLGGTGESEQYF. This chain links TRBV7-2 with TRBJ2-7, with 10 bases aligning to TRBD1. The V segment lost 1 base and the J segment 6 bases; nucleotides outside the gene matches: 6. The V gene's germline CDR1 is SGHTA and CDR2 FQGNSA. This CDR3 contains 15 residues.

This clonotype was found a few times. V and J are TRBV20-1 and TRBJ2-3, with no clear D. CDR1 and CDR2 (germline): DFQATT, SNEGSKA (reference sequence). The CDR3 is made up of 14 amino acids. Trimming removed 4 bases at V and 5 bases at J, with 16 bases between. The DNA of the CDR3 is TGCAGTGCTAAGGGCCAGAATAGCTTAGATACGCAGTATTTT. Translating it yields CSAKGQNSLDTQYF.

V gene TRBV5-3 combines with J gene TRBJ1-1, with a weak D call TRBD1 (5 bases). TRBV5-3 is an ORF, with its function uncertain. The V end lost 4 bases, the J end lost 4 bases, and 17 bases lay between the germline ends. The CDR3 extends over 15 amino acids. The CDR3 is CARSLLEFGATEAFF. The CDR3 DNA sequence: TGTGCCAGAAGCCTCCTCGAGTTCGGGGCCACTGAAGCTTTCTTT.

The rearrangement links TRBV12-3 or TRBV12-4 to TRBJ2-3; TRBD2 agrees at 10 bases. V lost 7 bases to trimming and J lost 2 bases; unmatched junction nucleotides: 15. The CDR3 runs to 18 residues. The CDR3 loop is CASTLGVGLADHTDTQYF. DNA of the CDR3: TGTGCCAGCACCCTAGGGGTTGGACTAGCGGACCACACAGATACGCAGTATTTT.

The V gene is TRBV6-1, the J gene TRBJ2-7, with unresolved D. The CDR3 totals 15 residues. Germline CDR1 MNHNS, CDR2 SASEGT. The CDR3 loop reads CATENPFQGRNEQYF. The CDR3 nucleotides read TGTGCTACCGAAAACCCGTTTCAAGGCCGGAACGAGCAGTACTTC.

This clonotype was observed at least ten times. The chain uses TRBV9 and TRBJ2-6, with D perhaps assigned TRBD1 or TRBD2 (5 bases each). CDR3 length: 16 residues. Germline V lookup: CDR1 SGDLS, CDR2 YYNGEE. Trimming removed 6 bases from V and 1 base from J, with 14 bases in between. CDR3 bases: TGTGCCAGCACCCGGGACGGTTTGTCTGGGGCCAACGTCCTGACTTTC. It yields the protein CASTRDGLSGANVLTF.

The chain has TRBV6-5 and TRBJ2-6; maybe TRBD1 (5 bases). CDR1 MNHEY and CDR2 SVGAGI come from the germline V gene. V lost 0 bases, J lost 0 bases, and 12 bases lay in between. The CDR3 consists of 18 residues. The CDR3 bases are TGTGCCAGCAGTTACTCGTACAGGAAACGCTCTGGGGCCAACGTCCTGACTTTC. It codes for CASSYSYRKRSGANVLTF.

This clonotype was observed a few times. V usage is TRBV7-9 and J usage is TRBJ2-3; D is undetermined. Germline CDR1 reads SEHNR; CDR2 reads FQNEAQ (reference sequence). This CDR3 is 13 amino acids long. Trimming removed 8 bases at V and 2 bases at J, with 11 bases between. DNA for the CDR3: TGTGCCAGCGGCGGACCATACACAGATACGCAGTATTTT. Protein product: CASGGPYTDTQYF.

Written as DNA, the CDR3 is TGCGCCAGCAGTGTAGTAACGGAGCGACAAGAGACCCAGTACTTC. The encoded protein is CASSVVTERQETQYF. This sequence joins TRBV10-2 and TRBJ2-5; D gene ambiguous. CDR1 is WSHSY and CDR2 is SAAADI in the germline V gene. V gave up 4 bases and J gave up 2 bases, with 14 bases separating them. The CDR3 runs 15 residues.

The chain employs TRBV12-3 or TRBV12-4 and TRBJ1-5; D gene uncertain. This CDR3 has 13 amino acids. The V end lost 6 bases, the J end lost 6 bases, and 12 bases lay between the germline ends. The chain's CDR3 is CASSWEGFQPQHF. The CDR3 region has the DNA TGTGCCAGCAGCTGGGAGGGATTTCAGCCCCAGCATTTT.

This clonotype came up many times. This chain joins TRBV20-1 and TRBJ2-7; TRBD1 aligns across 8 bases. Looked up from germline, CDR1 is DFQATT and CDR2 is SNEGSKA (reference sequence). J gave up 1 base and V 8 bases, and 16 bases lay outside the gene matches. This CDR3 is built from 16 residues. The DNA of the CDR3 is TGCAGTACCGCCGCCGGGACAGGCATAATGTCCTACGAGCAGTACTTC. Translated: CSTAAGTGIMSYEQYF.

In the case of this clonotype: A read error may produce the germline difference seen at one junction end. The CDR3 DNA reads as TGTGCCAGCTGCTTTCTAGCGGGGGACTCAGCCAAAAACATTCAGTACTTC. Amino acid sequence: CASCFLAGDSAKNIQYF. The V gene is TRBV5-5, the J gene TRBJ2-4; 10 nucleotides match TRBD2. Per germline, CDR1 SGHKS and CDR2 YYEKEE (reference sequence). The CDR3 loop spans 17 amino acids.

This clonotype was counted only a few times. This chain connects TRBV7-9 to TRBJ2-7; a weak D match, TRBD2 (5 bases). CDR3 length: 14 amino acids. Trimming shortened V by 5 bases and J by 6 bases, and 17 bases separated the two germline ends. Per germline, CDR1 SEHNR and CDR2 FQNEAQ (reference sequence). CDR3: CASSPSWRSPEQYF. DNA for the CDR3: TGTGCCAGCAGCCCTAGCTGGCGCTCACCCGAGCAGTACTTC.

The chain couples TRBV5-1 to TRBJ2-5, with D maybe TRBD2 (5 bases). Trimming cost V 0 bases and J 5 bases, with 14 bases left between them. The length of the CDR3 is 15 residues. The germline V gene has CDR1 SGHRS and CDR2 YFSETQ. CDR3 residues: CASSLAPLGAETQYF. The DNA of the CDR3 is TGCGCCAGCAGCTTGGCTCCACTAGGTGCGGAGACCCAGTACTTC.

The chain is built from TRBV20-1 and TRBJ2-7; a possible D gene is TRBD2 (5 bases). V was pared by 3 bases and J by 7 bases, with 16 bases between. Germline V lookup: CDR1 DFQATT, CDR2 SNEGSKA (reference sequence). The CDR3 spans 13 residues. CDR3 sequence: CSARGEGSLEQYF. CDR3 DNA sequence: TGCAGTGCTAGGGGAGAGGGATCGTTAGAGCAGTACTTC.

The rearrangement links TRBV7-8 to TRBJ2-7; the match to TRBD1 covers 8 bases. Looked up from germline, CDR1 is SGHVS and CDR2 is FQNEAQ. V was clipped by 3 bases and J by 2 bases; unmatched bases: 6. This CDR3 has 15 residues. The CDR3 is CASSFRTGSAYEQYF. The CDR3, as DNA: TGTGCCAGCAGCTTCCGGACAGGGAGCGCCTACGAGCAGTACTTC.

This clonotype was picked up a small number of times. The rearrangement uses TRBV12-3 or TRBV12-4 and TRBJ2-3; 13 positions match TRBD2. The junction had 6 bases not matched to a gene; V was cut back by 7 bases and J by 2 bases. This CDR3 comprises 16 residues. The CDR3 spells CASNEGTSGVTDTQYF. Written as DNA, the CDR3 is TGTGCCAGCAATGAAGGGACTAGCGGGGTCACAGATACGCAGTATTTT.

This clonotype was seen only a few times. The CDR3 reads CASSSGGGGPYEQYF. CDR3 nucleotide sequence: TGTGCCAGCAGCTCAGGGGGGGGCGGACCCTACGAGCAGTACTTC. This rearrangement joins TRBV7-9 to TRBJ2-7; perhaps D is TRBD1 or TRBD2 (7 bases each). Germline-derived CDR1 and CDR2 are SEHNR and FQNEAQ (reference sequence). The CDR3 loop spans 15 amino acids. The V end lost 4 bases, the J end lost 2 bases, and 15 bases lay between the germline ends.

This clonotype was seen many times. The chain carries TRBV27 and TRBJ2-1; 7 bases map to TRBD1. The junction had 7 bases not matched to a gene; V was cut back by 3 bases and J by 5 bases. The CDR3 is 15 amino acids. CDR1 is MNHEY, CDR2 SMNVEV, per germline (reference sequence). The CDR3 DNA reads as TGTGCCAGCAGTTTCGATCGAACAGGGGACAATGAGCAGTTCTTC. Translation gives CASSFDRTGDNEQFF.

V gene TRBV5-4 combines with J gene TRBJ2-1; 7 bases line up with TRBD1. The CDR3 spans 15 residues. After removal of 3 bases from V and 6 bases from J, the junction contained 9 bases not matched to a gene. The germline V gene has CDR1 SGHNT and CDR2 YYREEE (reference sequence). This CDR3 reads CASSSRQGWGNEQFF. As DNA, the CDR3 is TGTGCCAGCAGCTCCAGACAGGGTTGGGGCAATGAGCAGTTCTTC.

The chain uses TRBV24-1 and TRBJ2-5; 7 bases align to TRBD1. V lost 6 bases to trimming and J lost 5 bases; unmatched junction nucleotides: 8. The CDR3 totals 14 residues. Germline-derived CDR1 and CDR2 are KGHDR and SFDVKD. The CDR3 loop is CATSSNRGGETQYF. The CDR3 nucleotides are TGTGCCACCAGTTCCAACAGGGGTGGCGAGACCCAGTACTTC.